Listed here are 19 T cell receptor beta chains from one sample, sequenced in a study of human T cells and chemical hapten exposure. The sample's time point: patch test 1, 2 weeks after DPC sensitization. Described treatment: therapeutic diphenylcyclopropenone sensitization with weekly scalp DPC. Each CDR3 protein is one row after TCRdb ran MiXCR on the RACE reads. The data contain 55,000 to 85,000 distinct CDR3 sequences, approximately 9.4% of them seen just once; the ten biggest clones take up more than 2.5%. The starting material was whole blood, obtained in connection with sensitization to the hapten diphenylcyclopropenone (DPC). These receptors came from a woman aged 35 to 49 with alopecia areata. Some clones in this sample may be carry-over from other donors' samples.

The V and J genes are TRBV19 and TRBJ1-2, with 8 bases matching TRBD1. The CDR3 loop spans 13 amino acids. Germline V gene data show CDR1 as LNHDA and CDR2 as SQIVND (reference sequence). J was trimmed by 8 bases and V by 7 bases; bases with no gene match: 9. The CDR3 loop is CASNGQGGVGYTF. CDR3 in DNA: TGTGCCAGTAATGGACAGGGAGGGGTCGGCTACACCTTC.

The gene calls are TRBV5-1 and TRBJ2-1; D may be TRBD2 (6 bases). V was pared by 4 bases and J by 15 bases, with 26 bases between. Germline CDR1 reads SGHRS; CDR2 reads YFSETQ. This CDR3 is built from 15 residues. CDR3 nucleotide sequence: TGCGCCAGCAGCCTGGATGAATCGGGACTCCGCTCCCCGTTCTTC. Translation: CASSLDESGLRSPFF. The entire variable domain, with the rest obtained from reference TRBV5-1 and TRBJ2-1, is as follows: KAGVTQTPRYLIKTRGQQVTLSCSPISGHRSVSWYQQTPGQGLQFLFEYFSETQRNKGNFPGRFSGRQFSNSRSEMNVSTLELGDSALYLCASSLDESGLRSPFFGPGTRLTVL.

In this sample, this clonotype turned up many times. The V and J genes are TRBV7-2 and TRBJ2-1; the match to TRBD2 covers 9 bases. The V and J ends lost 1 base and 7 bases, in that order; junction bases with no gene match: 8. Germline CDR1 SGHTA, CDR2 FQGNSA. The CDR3 is 16 residues long. CDR3 sequence (DNA): TGTGCCAGCAGCTTAGAGGGAGGGACTAGCTTTAATGAGCAGTTCTTC. It codes for CASSLEGGTSFNEQFF.

This clonotype was seen repeatedly, ten times or more. This chain joins TRBV10-3 and TRBJ2-2; D is uncertain. CDR1 is ENHRY, CDR2 SYGVKD, per germline. The length of the CDR3 is 12 residues. V lost 6 bases, J lost 2 bases, and 4 bases lay in between. DNA of the CDR3: TGTGCCATCAGCTTAAACACCGGGGAGCTGTTTTTT. Translating it yields CAISLNTGELFF.

This clonotype has more than one count but fewer than ten. The chain carries TRBV28 and TRBJ1-2, with D maybe TRBD1 (5 bases). Trimming took 6 bases from V and 4 from J, leaving 18 bases between them. CDR1 is MDHEN and CDR2 is SYDVKM in the germline V gene. The CDR3 runs to 15 residues. The CDR3 DNA follows: TGTGCCAGCAGCCCATCCGCCGCCGGGGCCTATGGCTACACCTTC. This translates into CASSPSAAGAYGYTF.

The chain recombines TRBV24-1 with TRBJ2-4; no reliable D call. Germline values: CDR1 KGHDR, CDR2 SFDVKD. V was cut by 2 bases and J by 6 bases, with 10 bases left in between. CDR3 length: 14 residues. The CDR3 DNA reads TGTGCCACCAGTGATTCGGCAGGATCAAACATTCAGTACTTC. It is translated as CATSDSAGSNIQYF.

This clonotype was observed a handful of times. The chain is built from TRBV7-2 and TRBJ2-1, with TRBD1 matching 7 bases. The V segment lost 4 bases and the J segment 4 bases; nucleotides outside the gene matches: 4. CDR1 is SGHTA, CDR2 FQGNSA, per germline. The CDR3 extends over 14 amino acids. CDR3: CASSSPGQYNEQFF. DNA for the CDR3: TGTGCCAGCAGCTCGCCGGGACAGTACAATGAGCAGTTCTTC.

The J gene is TRBJ2-1, the V gene TRBV20-1, with 9 bases identical to TRBD2. With V trimmed by 5 bases and J by 8 bases, 4 bases remained unmatched. This CDR3 has 12 residues. CDR1 and CDR2 from the germline V gene are DFQATT and SNEGSKA (reference sequence). DNA of the CDR3: TGCAGTGCTCGTAGCGGGAGCCATGAGCAGTTCTTC. Encoded protein: CSARSGSHEQFF.

This clonotype was recorded many times. V gene TRBV6-2 or TRBV6-3 combines with J gene TRBJ1-5; no reliable D call. The germline CDR1 and CDR2 sequences are MNHEY and SVGEGT. The CDR3 is 15 amino acids. Trimming left V 1 base short and J 3 bases short, with 10 bases between. The CDR3 bases are TGTGCCAGCAGTTACTTGCGGGCCTCCAATCAGCCCCAGCATTTT. Translation gives CASSYLRASNQPQHF.

At least ten counts were recorded for this clonotype. J is TRBJ1-5 and V is TRBV6-2 or TRBV6-3; D unresolved. Germline-derived CDR1 and CDR2 are MNHEY and SVGEGT. V was pared by 8 bases and J by 5 bases, with 13 bases between. The CDR3 contains 13 residues. Here the CDR3 reads CASGNFPYQPQHF. In nucleotides, the CDR3 is TGTGCCAGCGGGAACTTTCCGTATCAGCCCCAGCATTTT.

V and J are TRBV2 and TRBJ1-2, with 7 bases fitting TRBD1. CDR1 and CDR2 from the germline V gene are SNHLY and FYNNEI. CDR3 size: 16 residues. V dropped 7 bases and J dropped 8; count of bases not matched to a gene: 19. The CDR3 sequence is CASISIQGRTLDGYTF. CDR3 bases: TGTGCCAGCATTTCAATACAGGGGCGTACTCTGGACGGCTACACCTTC.

In its sample, this clonotype was seen many times. The V and J genes are TRBV20-1 and TRBJ2-2, with 9 bases aligning to TRBD2. The CDR3 is made up of 18 amino acids. Germline V gene sequence: CDR1 DFQATT, CDR2 SNEGSKA (reference sequence). V lost 0 bases to trimming and J lost 0 bases; unmatched junction nucleotides: 8. CDR3 loop: CSARDLPAGGPNTGELFF. The CDR3 bases are TGCAGTGCTAGAGATCTCCCAGCGGGGGGTCCGAACACCGGGGAGCTGTTTTTT.

This clonotype was seen at least ten times. The rearrangement links TRBV5-4 to TRBJ1-1, with TRBD1 as a possible D gene (6 bases). Germline CDR1 reads SGHNT; CDR2 reads YYREEE (reference sequence). The CDR3 spans 13 residues. Trimming cost V 5 bases and J 11 bases, with 19 bases left between them. The CDR3 is CASSDIRGQMAFF. The CDR3, as DNA: TGTGCCAGCAGTGATATCCGGGGGCAAATGGCTTTCTTT.

This clonotype showed up many times. V is TRBV14 and J is TRBJ2-7, with TRBD2 matching over 7 bases. This CDR3 comprises 14 residues. CDR1 is SGHDN, CDR2 FVKESK, per germline. After removal of 1 base from V and 2 bases from J, the junction contained 2 bases not matched to a gene. CDR3 sequence reads: CASSQGLATYEQYF. The CDR3 coding sequence is TGTGCCAGCAGCCAAGGACTAGCTACCTACGAGCAGTACTTC. The full variable domain, in which reference TRBV14 and TRBJ2-7 provide the parts outside the CDR3, is EAGVTQFPSHSVIEKGQTVTLRCDPISGHDNLYWYRRVMGKEIKFLLHFVKESKQDESGMPNNRFLAERTGGTYSTLKVQPAELEDSGVYFCASSQGLATYEQYFGPGTRLTVT.

This clonotype has at least ten counts. This chain links TRBV4-3 with TRBJ2-3; D possibly corresponds to TRBD1 (6 bases). CDR1 is LGHNA, CDR2 YSLEER, per germline. The CDR3 length is 16 residues. Trimming cost V 2 bases and J 4 bases, with 16 bases left between them. The CDR3 reads CASSQRGDRIPDTQYF. CDR3 nucleotides: TGCGCCAGCAGCCAAAGGGGAGACAGGATCCCAGATACGCAGTATTTT.

This clonotype was seen ten or more times. The genes are TRBV7-8 and TRBJ2-2; a possible D gene is TRBD2 (5 bases). The CDR3 runs to 21 residues. The V end was cut by 0 bases, the J end by 0 bases, with 23 bases between. Germline V gives CDR1 SGHVS, CDR2 FQNEAQ. The CDR3 region has the DNA TGTGCCAGCAGCTTAGCGTTCCGTAGGGCTAGCAGGAAACCGAACACCGGGGAGCTGTTTTTT. This codes for CASSLAFRRASRKPNTGELFF.

This clonotype turned up a few times. The chain uses TRBV29-1 and TRBJ2-7, with 7 bases fitting TRBD1. The CDR3 sequence is 13 residues long. V shed 7 bases and J 1 base; nucleotides not matched to a gene: 7. CDR1 SQVTM and CDR2 ANQGSEA come from the germline V gene. The CDR3 protein is CSAGDSASYEQYF. CDR3 bases: TGCAGCGCCGGGGACAGCGCATCCTACGAGCAGTACTTC.

This clonotype has a handful of counts. The V and J genes are TRBV24-1 and TRBJ2-5, with 10 bases lining up with TRBD1. The CDR3 runs 16 residues. Germline lookup yields CDR1 KGHDR and CDR2 SFDVKD. Losses at the gene ends were 3 bases for V and 4 bases for J; bases not matched to a gene: 7. CDR3 DNA sequence: TGTGCCACCAGTGATCCGGTCGACAGGGGGCCAGAGACCCAGTACTTC. Translation: CATSDPVDRGPETQYF.

The chain carries TRBV20-1 and TRBJ2-2; no firm D call. CDR1 and CDR2 (germline): DFQATT, SNEGSKA (reference sequence). Trimming pared 1 base from V and 3 bases from J, leaving 6 bases between. This CDR3 has 13 amino acids. The CDR3 region has the DNA TGCAGTGCTAGAGCGGGCGACACCGGGGAGCTGTTTTTT. Translating gives CSARAGDTGELFF.